This TCR beta chain derives from a study of T cells in Graves' hyperthyroidism and ophthalmopathy. Across the study: Blood from the periphery was taken at initial diagnosis, before any treatment.

Researchers took RNA transcripts and amplified the TCR beta CDR3 regions from them. A set of HTBI primers served as the primers for a first-round RT-PCR of the TCR CDR3. TCRdb independently ran MiXCR on the multiplex PCR reads; one entry per CDR3 protein. The sample holds hundreds of thousands of distinct CDR3 sequences, about a sixth seen once. This clonotype was detected a few times. The germline V and J ends were trimmed by 5 bases and 8 bases, with 16 bases remaining between them. In germline, CDR1 is MNHEY, CDR2 SVGEGT. CDR3 length equals 15 residues. The sequence derives from a woman aged 35 to 49 with Graves' ophthalmopathy. The sequencing sample was made of blood. V usage is TRBV6-2 or TRBV6-3 and J usage is TRBJ1-6, with D possibly being TRBD1 (6 bases). DNA for the CDR3: TGTGCCAGCAGTCCCCGAAGGGGGGCGGATTCACCCCTCCACTTT. Translating gives CASSPRRGADSPLHF.